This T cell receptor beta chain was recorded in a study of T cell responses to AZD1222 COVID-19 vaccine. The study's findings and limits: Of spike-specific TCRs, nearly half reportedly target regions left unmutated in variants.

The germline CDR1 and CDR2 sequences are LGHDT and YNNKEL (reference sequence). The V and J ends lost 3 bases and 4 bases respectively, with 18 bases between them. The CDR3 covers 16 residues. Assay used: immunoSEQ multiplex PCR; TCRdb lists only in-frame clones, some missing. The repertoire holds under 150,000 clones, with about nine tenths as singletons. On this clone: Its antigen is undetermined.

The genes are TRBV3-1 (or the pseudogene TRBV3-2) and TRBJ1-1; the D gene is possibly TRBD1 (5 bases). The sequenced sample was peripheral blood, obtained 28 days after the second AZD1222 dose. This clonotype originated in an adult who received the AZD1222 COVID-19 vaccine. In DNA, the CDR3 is TGTGCCAGCAGCCACCCTCCAGGGAATTTGGGCACTGAAGCTTTCTTT. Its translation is CASSHPPGNLGTEAFF.